One and the same sample provided the 32 T cell receptor beta chains below, sequenced in a study of PD-1 blockade in classical Hodgkin lymphoma (dated by TCRdb to 2018 to 2020). Preparation of the library involved the immunoSEQ multiplex PCR assay. TCRdb re-hosts the immuneACCESS table, in-frame sequences only. Its copies lack some clones; in the studies checked, an unresolved V gene accounts for under half of them, and the cause for the rest is not known. The sample records almost 100,000 clones, roughly 92% of which are singletons. Of the sample, 2.8% is held by the ten largest clones. In light of the paper, this sample's time point label describes: cycle 1 day 1 (C1D1), immediately before nivolumab initiation. Relapse after autologous stem cell transplantation had occurred in all trial patients, and cohorts A, B and C were distinguished by prior brentuximab vedotin exposure. Here the sequenced sample was peripheral blood mononuclear cells (PBMCs), taken at baseline. The receptor source for this set is a human donor with classical Hodgkin lymphoma.

The gene calls are TRBV19 and TRBJ2-3; D perhaps matches TRBD2 (5 bases). Germline V gene data show CDR1 as LNHDA and CDR2 as SQIVND (reference sequence). Trimming stripped 7 bases from V and 5 bases from J, with 16 bases between. The length of the CDR3 is 14 residues. As DNA, the CDR3 is TGTGCCAGTATTAATCGAGGAGGCGGAGATACGCAGTATTTT. It yields the protein CASINRGGGDTQYF.

This CDR3 is CASALGRTSYNEQFF. In DNA form, the CDR3 reads TGTGCCAGCGCCCTGGGGCGGACCTCCTACAATGAGCAGTTCTTC. V and J are TRBV19 and TRBJ2-1, with TRBD1 as a possible D gene (5 bases). Trimming stripped 9 bases from V and 0 bases from J, with 15 bases between. Germline V gives CDR1 LNHDA, CDR2 SQIVND (reference sequence). This CDR3 is 15 amino acids long.

This clone was detected only a few times. The V and J genes are TRBV5-8 and TRBJ1-2; D is unclear. Germline V lookup: CDR1 SGHTS, CDR2 YDEGEE. V lost 2 bases and J lost 9, with 17 bases in between. CDR3 length: 14 residues. CDR3 amino acids: CASSLDGDLVSYTF. The CDR3 DNA is TGTGCCAGCAGCTTAGACGGCGACTTGGTTAGCTACACCTTC.

The CDR3 sequence is CASSFRGRATGETQYF. The CDR3 coding sequence is TGCGCCAGCAGCTTTAGGGGGAGGGCCACCGGAGAGACCCAGTACTTC. The chain has TRBV5-1 and TRBJ2-5; tentative D call: TRBD2 (7 bases). The CDR3 is made up of 16 amino acids. V was cut by 2 bases and J by 4 bases, with 18 bases left in between. CDR1 and CDR2 (germline): SGHRS, YFSETQ.

This clone has just one count. The rearrangement joins TRBV29-1 to TRBJ2-7; D is unclear. Germline CDR1 reads SQVTM; CDR2 reads ANQGSEA. The CDR3 consists of 13 residues. Trimming left V 3 bases short and J 2 bases short, with 11 bases between. CDR3 sequence reads: CSVEDKPTYEQYF. In DNA, the CDR3 is TGCAGCGTTGAGGATAAGCCAACCTACGAGCAGTACTTC.

V usage is TRBV29-1 and J usage is TRBJ2-2; 7 nucleotides line up with TRBD1. The CDR3 has 14 residues. Unmatched junction bases numbered 7, after V lost 8 bases and J lost 1 base. The V gene's germline CDR1 is SQVTM and CDR2 ANQGSEA. The chain's CDR3 is CSFRQGWNTGELFF. DNA for the CDR3: TGCAGCTTCCGACAGGGTTGGAACACCGGGGAGCTGTTTTTT.

V is TRBV25-1 and J is TRBJ2-3; 7 bases line up with TRBD2. With 9 bases clipped from V and 2 bases from J, the junction kept 8 bases outside the gene matches. The CDR3 extends over 14 amino acids. In germline, CDR1 is MGHDK, CDR2 SYGVNS. CDR3 in amino acids: CASWASGYTDTQYF. CDR3 in DNA: TGTGCCAGTTGGGCTAGCGGCTACACAGATACGCAGTATTTT.

The V call is TRBV30, the J call TRBJ2-5, with D possibly called TRBD1 or TRBD2 (5 bases each). The CDR3 sequence is 14 residues long. V was trimmed by 4 bases and J by 5 bases, leaving 17 bases between them. CDR1 and CDR2 (germline): GTSNPN, SVGIG (reference sequence). The CDR3 region has the DNA TGTGCCTGGAATGGGCAGGGACGTCGGGAGACCCAGTACTTC. Its protein product is CAWNGQGRRETQYF.

V usage is TRBV28 and J usage is TRBJ1-5; D unclear. The length of the CDR3 is 12 residues. CDR1 MDHEN and CDR2 SYDVKM come from the germline V gene. V was cut by 3 bases and J by 5 bases, with 5 bases left in between. The CDR3: CASSLGYQPQHF. CDR3 nucleotide sequence: TGTGCCAGCAGTTTGGGGTATCAGCCCCAGCATTTT. Using reference TRBV28 and TRBJ1-5 for the parts outside the CDR3, the full variable domain is DVKVTQSSRYLVKRTGEKVFLECVQDMDHENMFWYRQDPGLGLRLIYFSYDVKMKEKGDIPEGYSVSREKKERFSLILESASTNQTSMYLCASSLGYQPQHFGDGTRLSIL.

V is TRBV18 and J is TRBJ2-3; D remains unclear. V lost 1 base, J lost 0 bases, and 8 bases lay in between. Germline CDR1 reads KGHSH; CDR2 reads LQKENI. CDR3 length: 15 amino acids. The CDR3 spells CASSPLVSSTDTQYF. The CDR3 bases are TGTGCCAGCTCACCACTGGTCTCGAGCACAGATACGCAGTATTTT. The variable domain in full, completed from reference TRBV18 and TRBJ2-3, reads NAGVMQNPRHLVRRRGQEARLRCSPMKGHSHVYWYRQLPEEGLKFMVYLQKENIIDESGMPKERFSAEFPKEGPSILRIQQVVRGDSAAYFCASSPLVSSTDTQYFGPGTRLTVL.

This rearrangement joins TRBV4-2 to TRBJ2-2; D unresolved. V lost 0 bases and J lost 4, with 12 bases in between. The CDR3 length is 16 residues. Germline V gene data show CDR1 as LGHNA and CDR2 as YNFKEQ. CDR3 DNA sequence: TGTGCCAGCAGCCAAGAAGCGCAACTGTTCACCGGGGAGCTGTTTTTT. As protein: CASSQEAQLFTGELFF.

The V gene is TRBV6-5, the J gene TRBJ1-1, with a tentative D call TRBD1 (6 bases). In germline, CDR1 is MNHEY, CDR2 SVGAGI. The length of the CDR3 is 14 residues. V was shortened by 2 bases and J by 6 bases, with 13 bases between the two germline ends. The CDR3 DNA reads TGTGCCAGCAGTTACGTAGGGGGTAGGGCTGAAGCTTTCTTT. As protein: CASSYVGGRAEAFF.

The chain carries TRBV28 and TRBJ2-1; TRBD2 aligns across 7 bases. The V gene's germline CDR1 is MDHEN and CDR2 SYDVKM. There are 16 residues in the CDR3. The J segment lost 4 bases and the V segment lost 6 bases, leaving 12 bases of the junction unmatched. The DNA for the CDR3 is TGTGCCAGCAGACGGCCCGGGCCTAGCGGATACAATGAGCAGTTCTTC. Protein sequence: CASRRPGPSGYNEQFF.

The V call is TRBV5-1, the J call TRBJ1-3; 7 bases map to TRBD1. This CDR3 comprises 15 residues. Trimming at V came to 4 bases and at J to 0 bases, leaving 4 bases not matched to a gene. CDR1 and CDR2 (germline): SGHRS, YFSETQ. In DNA, the CDR3 is TGCGCCAGCAGCGGGGGACAGCTCTCTGGAAACACCATATATTTT. The encoded protein is CASSGGQLSGNTIYF.

The chain has TRBV15 and TRBJ2-7, with 8 bases aligning to TRBD2. Germline assignment: CDR1 LNHNV and CDR2 YYDKDF (reference sequence). With 0 bases clipped from V and 7 bases from J, the junction kept 5 bases outside the gene matches. The CDR3 totals 14 residues. This CDR3 is CATSREAGVGEQYF. The CDR3 nucleotides are TGTGCCACCAGCAGAGAAGCGGGAGTGGGGGAGCAGTACTTC.

V is TRBV11-2 and J is TRBJ2-2, with a tentative D call TRBD2 (5 bases). The CDR3 sequence is 16 residues long. Germline assignment: CDR1 SGHAT and CDR2 FQNNGV. The V gene lost 2 bases and the J gene lost 7 bases, with 17 bases spanning the gap. CDR3 bases: TGTGCCAGCAGCTTATCACCTCGGGGTGGCGGCGGGGAGCTGTTTTTT. This sequence encodes CASSLSPRGGGGELFF.

The chain employs TRBV9 and TRBJ1-2, with D perhaps matching TRBD1 (5 bases). CDR3 length equals 14 residues. Trimming stripped 6 bases from V and 5 bases from J, with 17 bases between. CDR1 SGDLS and CDR2 YYNGEE come from the germline V gene. CDR3 bases: TGTGCCAGCAACCCGGAGGGGCGAGAGTATGGCTACACCTTC. Translation: CASNPEGREYGYTF.

The chain joins TRBV6-4 to TRBJ2-1, with 12 bases fitting TRBD2. The ends lost 2 bases at V and 8 bases at J; junction bases unmatched: 4. Germline CDR1 MRHNA, CDR2 SNTAGT. The CDR3 loop spans 15 amino acids. The CDR3: CASSDGLAGGDEQFF. Here the CDR3 DNA reads TGTGCCAGCAGTGACGGGCTAGCGGGAGGGGATGAGCAGTTCTTC.

The rearrangement links TRBV6-6 to TRBJ1-3; D is ambiguous. V was pared by 6 bases and J by 1 base, with 13 bases between. Germline CDR1 reads MNHNY; CDR2 reads SVGAGI (reference sequence). CDR3 size: 15 residues. The CDR3 loop is CASRPGVSSGNTIYF. The CDR3 DNA sequence: TGTGCCAGCAGGCCCGGGGTCTCTTCTGGAAACACCATATATTTT.

This rearrangement joins TRBV19 to TRBJ2-1; D possibly uses TRBD1 or TRBD2 (6 bases each). CDR3 length: 16 amino acids. Trimming took off 4 bases at V and 3 bases at J, with 16 bases between the two ends. Germline-derived CDR1 and CDR2 are LNHDA and SQIVND (reference sequence). The CDR3 DNA sequence: TGTGCCAGTAGTAAGGAAAGCGGAGGGGGCTACAATGAGCAGTTCTTC. It is translated as CASSKESGGGYNEQFF.

The chain is built from TRBV25-1 and TRBJ1-5, with 8 bases matching TRBD1. Trimming removed 4 bases from V and 4 bases from J; junction bases left unmatched: 0. The CDR3 spans 13 residues. Germline CDR1 is MGHDK and CDR2 is SYGVNS. CDR3 nucleotides: TGTGCCAGCAGTGGACAGGGGAATCAGCCCCAGCATTTT. It yields the protein CASSGQGNQPQHF. The whole variable domain, filled in from reference TRBV25-1 and TRBJ1-5, reads EADIYQTPRYLVIGTGKKITLECSQTMGHDKMYWYQQDPGMELHLIHYSYGVNSTEKGDLSSESTVSRIRTEHFPLTLESARPSHTSQYLCASSGQGNQPQHFGDGTRLSIL.

J is TRBJ2-1 and V is TRBV27; no firm D call. Per germline, CDR1 MNHEY and CDR2 SMNVEV (reference sequence). CDR3 size: 16 residues. V was shortened by 5 bases and J by 5 bases, with 19 bases between the two germline ends. The CDR3 loop is CASSPQTPRADNEQFF. CDR3 nucleotides: TGTGCCAGCAGTCCCCAAACCCCCCGTGCCGACAATGAGCAGTTCTTC.

This chain links TRBV9 with TRBJ1-1; 10 bases line up with TRBD1. There are 16 residues in the CDR3. V shed 4 bases and J 3 bases; nucleotides not matched to a gene: 9. The germline gives CDR1 SGDLS, CDR2 YYNGEE. The CDR3 DNA reads as TGTGCCAGCAGCACGACAGGGGGCGGGGTTGACACTGAAGCTTTCTTT. This codes for CASSTTGGGVDTEAFF.

V usage is TRBV10-3 and J usage is TRBJ1-4, with 7 bases that match TRBD1. Germline CDR1 reads ENHRY; CDR2 reads SYGVKD. The CDR3 length is 14 residues. The junction had 7 bases not matched to a gene; V was cut back by 6 bases and J by 6 bases. This chain's CDR3 is CAIRPAGGYEKLFF. CDR3 bases: TGTGCCATCAGGCCCGCAGGGGGGTATGAAAAACTGTTTTTT.

V usage is TRBV30 and J usage is TRBJ2-5; a weak D match, TRBD1 (5 bases). Trimming cost V 3 bases and J 2 bases, with 34 bases left between them. Per germline, CDR1 GTSNPN and CDR2 SVGIG (reference sequence). This CDR3 comprises 21 residues. CDR3: CAWSAHISVPMAGKVQETQYF. The CDR3 bases are TGTGCCTGGAGCGCGCACATCTCCGTACCCATGGCAGGGAAAGTGCAAGAGACCCAGTACTTC.

This chain uses TRBV6-1 with TRBJ2-2; no definite D call. This CDR3 comprises 13 residues. V lost 9 bases and J lost 0, with 8 bases in between. Per the germline V gene, CDR1 is MNHNS and CDR2 is SASEGT. The DNA of the CDR3 is TGTGCCAGTACCGGACCGAACACCGGGGAGCTGTTTTTT. It yields the protein CASTGPNTGELFF.

Remarks on this clone: The junction shows a germline mismatch at one end, possibly a read error. V usage is TRBV7-7 and J usage is TRBJ2-3; weak D call: TRBD1 (5 bases). There are 13 residues in the CDR3. The germline V gene has CDR1 SSHAT and CDR2 FNYEAQ (reference sequence). Written as DNA, the CDR3 is TGTGCTAGCAGCTTAGGGGCGGCAGATACGCAGTATTTT. Its protein is CASSLGAADTQYF.

This rearrangement joins TRBV28 to TRBJ1-5; D is undetermined. Germline CDR1 reads MDHEN; CDR2 reads SYDVKM. CDR3 length: 12 residues. Trimming left V 8 bases short and J 2 bases short, with 7 bases between. In DNA, the CDR3 is TGTGCCAGCCAGACCGGCAATCAGCCCCAGCATTTT. Protein sequence: CASQTGNQPQHF. The variable domain in full, with the rest retrieved from reference TRBV28 and TRBJ1-5, is DVKVTQSSRYLVKRTGEKVFLECVQDMDHENMFWYRQDPGLGLRLIYFSYDVKMKEKGDIPEGYSVSREKKERFSLILESASTNQTSMYLCASQTGNQPQHFGDGTRLSIL.

The chain couples TRBV30 to TRBJ2-5, with 9 bases matching TRBD1. The CDR3 length is 15 residues. V shed 4 bases, J shed 5 bases, and the junction held 11 bases outside the gene matches. Germline CDR1 GTSNPN, CDR2 SVGIG (reference sequence). CDR3 sequence reads: CAWTPGQGRYETQYF. In DNA form, the CDR3 reads TGTGCCTGGACCCCGGGACAGGGCCGGTACGAGACCCAGTACTTC.

The chain combines TRBV6-5 with TRBJ2-3; 7 positions agree with TRBD1. The J segment lost 0 bases and the V segment lost 2 bases, leaving 2 bases of the junction unmatched. Germline V lookup: CDR1 MNHEY, CDR2 SVGAGI. CDR3 length: 15 amino acids. CDR3 DNA sequence: TGTGCCAGCAGTTACGGACAGGCAAGCACAGATACGCAGTATTTT. Residues: CASSYGQASTDTQYF.

The J gene is TRBJ1-5, the V gene TRBV6-5; the D gene is possibly TRBD1 (5 bases). Germline V gene lookup returns CDR1 MNHEY and CDR2 SVGAGI. The CDR3 is 15 residues long. Trimming pared 6 bases from V and 5 bases from J, leaving 17 bases between. CDR3 sequence reads: CASRSPWDWDQPQHF. CDR3 in DNA: TGTGCCAGCAGAAGCCCCTGGGACTGGGATCAGCCCCAGCATTTT.

The genes are TRBV2 and TRBJ1-1; D is uncertain. CDR1 and CDR2 (germline): SNHLY, FYNNEI. Trimming cost V 4 bases and J 6 bases, with 9 bases left between them. CDR3 length equals 12 residues. The CDR3 region is CASSGDGAEAFF. As DNA, the CDR3 is TGTGCCAGCAGTGGCGATGGGGCTGAAGCTTTCTTT.